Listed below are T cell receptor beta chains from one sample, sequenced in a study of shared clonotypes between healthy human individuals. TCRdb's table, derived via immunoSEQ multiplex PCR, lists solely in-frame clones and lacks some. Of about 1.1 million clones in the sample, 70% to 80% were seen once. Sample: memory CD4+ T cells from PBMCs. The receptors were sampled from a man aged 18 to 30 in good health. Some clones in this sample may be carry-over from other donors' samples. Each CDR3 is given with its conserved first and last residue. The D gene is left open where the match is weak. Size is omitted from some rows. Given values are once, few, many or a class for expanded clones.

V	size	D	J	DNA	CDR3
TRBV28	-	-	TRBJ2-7	TGTGCCAGCAGTTCCTCACTTCGACAGGGACTAATCTCCTACGAGCAGTACTTC	CASSSSLRQGLISYEQYF
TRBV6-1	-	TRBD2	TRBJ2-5	TGTGCCAGCAGTGAAAGTACGGGGGGAGAGACCCAGTACTTC	CASSESTGGETQYF
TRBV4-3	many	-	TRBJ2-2	TGCGCCAGCAGCCCCCAAGGGGGGCTCGGGGAGCTGTTTTTT	CASSPQGGLGELFF
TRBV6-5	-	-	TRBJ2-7	TGTGCCAGCAGTTCTAACTACGAGCAGTACTTC	CASSSNYEQYF
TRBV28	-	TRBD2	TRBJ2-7	TGTGCCAGCAGTGGTGGAGTAGCGGGGACCTACGAGCAGTACTTC	CASSGGVAGTYEQYF
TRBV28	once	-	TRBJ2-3	TGTGCCAGCACATTAGTTGCGGTAGATACGCAGTATTTT	CASTLVAVDTQYF
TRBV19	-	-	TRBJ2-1	TGTGCCAGTAGTACGACTAGTCTCAATGAGCAGTTCTTC	CASSTTSLNEQFF
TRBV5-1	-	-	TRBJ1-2	TGCGCCAGCAGCTTGGGGGACCCCGCTATTGGCGGCTACACCTTC	CASSLGDPAIGGYTF
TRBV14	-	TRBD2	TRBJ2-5	TGTGCCAGCAGCCGTACTAGCGGGAGGGCCGATGAGACCCAGTACTTC	CASSRTSGRADETQYF
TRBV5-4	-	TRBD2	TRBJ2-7	TGTGCCAGCAGCCTGGGGACTACGGAAGGGCAGTACTTC	CASSLGTTEGQYF
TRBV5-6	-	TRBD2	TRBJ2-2	TGTGCCAGCAGCCCAGGAGGGCGGGAGAGCACCGGGGAGCTGTTTTTT	CASSPGGRESTGELFF
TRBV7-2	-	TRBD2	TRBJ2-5	TGTGCCAGCAGCTCCCGGACTAGCGTCGAGACCCAGTACTTC	CASSSRTSVETQYF
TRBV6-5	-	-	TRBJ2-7	TGTGCCAGCACCCGGACATACGGCTCCTACGAGCAGTACTTC	CASTRTYGSYEQYF
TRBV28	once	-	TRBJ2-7	TGTGCCAGCGCGGGACACATCTACGAGCAGTACTTC	CASAGHIYEQYF
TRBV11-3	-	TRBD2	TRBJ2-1	TGTGCCAGCAGCCGACTAGCGGGGGGGAATGAGCAGTTCTTC	CASSRLAGGNEQFF
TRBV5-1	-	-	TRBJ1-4	TGCGCCAGCAGCTTTTGGGGGCGGGATGAAAAACTGTTTTTT	CASSFWGRDEKLFF
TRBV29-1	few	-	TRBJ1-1	TGCAGTGCCACGGGACTCCTCATGAACACTGAAGCTTTCTTT	CSATGLLMNTEAFF
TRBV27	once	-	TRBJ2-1	TGTGCCAGCAGCCAAGCGGCAGGGTACAATGAGCAGTTCTTC	CASSQAAGYNEQFF
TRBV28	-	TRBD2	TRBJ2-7	TGTGCCAGCAGTAAGCGGGAGAAGCTCCACGAGCAGTACTTC	CASSKREKLHEQYF
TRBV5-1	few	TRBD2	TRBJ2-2	TGCGCCAGCAGCTTGGTAGGGACTAGCGGGACCGGGGAGCTGTTTTTT	CASSLVGTSGTGELFF
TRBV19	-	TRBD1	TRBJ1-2	TGTGCCAGTAGTATCCCGCAGGGGGGCTATGGCTACACCTTC	CASSIPQGGYGYTF
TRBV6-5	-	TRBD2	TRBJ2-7	TGTGCCAGCAGTTACTCTAGCGGGGGGTACGAGCAGTACTTC	CASSYSSGGYEQYF
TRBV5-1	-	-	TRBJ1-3	TGCGCCAGCAGCTTGGCAGGGGTAGCCTCTGGAAACACCATATATTTT	CASSLAGVASGNTIYF